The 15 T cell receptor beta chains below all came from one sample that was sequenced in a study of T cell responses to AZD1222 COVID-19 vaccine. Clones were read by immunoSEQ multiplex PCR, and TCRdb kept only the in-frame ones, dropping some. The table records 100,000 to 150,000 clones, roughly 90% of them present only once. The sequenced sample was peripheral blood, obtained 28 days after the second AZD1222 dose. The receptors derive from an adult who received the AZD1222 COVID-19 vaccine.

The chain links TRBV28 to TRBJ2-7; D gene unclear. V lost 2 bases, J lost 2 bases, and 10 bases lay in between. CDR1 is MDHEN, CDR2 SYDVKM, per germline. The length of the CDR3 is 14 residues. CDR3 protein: CASSLLGLPYEQYF. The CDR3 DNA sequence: TGTGCCAGCAGTTTACTGGGCCTCCCCTACGAGCAGTACTTC.

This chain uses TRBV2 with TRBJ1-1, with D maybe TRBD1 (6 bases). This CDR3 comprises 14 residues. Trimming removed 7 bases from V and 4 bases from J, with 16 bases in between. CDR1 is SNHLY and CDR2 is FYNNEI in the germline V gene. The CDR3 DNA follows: TGTGCCAGCACCGAGTCCAGGGGCCTCACTGAAGCTTTCTTT. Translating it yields CASTESRGLTEAFF.

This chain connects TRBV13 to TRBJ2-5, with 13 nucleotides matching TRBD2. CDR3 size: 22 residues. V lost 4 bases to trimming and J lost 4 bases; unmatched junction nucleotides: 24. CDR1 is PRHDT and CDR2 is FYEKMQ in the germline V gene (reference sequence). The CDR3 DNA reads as TGTGCCAGCAGCTCAAGACTAGCGGGAGGCATGAACTCAAACCCATTTCTAGAGACCCAGTACTTC. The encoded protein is CASSSRLAGGMNSNPFLETQYF. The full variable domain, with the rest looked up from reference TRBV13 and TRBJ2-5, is AAGVIQSPRHLIKEKRETATLKCYPIPRHDTVYWYQQGPGQDPQFLISFYEKMQSDKGSIPDRFSAQQFSDYHSELNMSSLELGDSALYFCASSSRLAGGMNSNPFLETQYFGPGTRLLVL.

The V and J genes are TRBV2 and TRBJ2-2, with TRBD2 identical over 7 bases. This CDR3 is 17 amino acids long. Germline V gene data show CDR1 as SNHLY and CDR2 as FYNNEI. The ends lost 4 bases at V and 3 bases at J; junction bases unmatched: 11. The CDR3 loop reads CASSVGRDSRYTGELFF. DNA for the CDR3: TGTGCCAGCAGTGTGGGGAGGGATTCTAGATACACCGGGGAGCTGTTTTTT.

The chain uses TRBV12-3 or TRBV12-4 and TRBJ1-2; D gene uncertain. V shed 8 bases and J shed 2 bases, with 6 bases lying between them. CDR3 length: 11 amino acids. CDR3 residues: CASGVNYGYTF. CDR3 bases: TGTGCCAGCGGGGTAAACTATGGCTACACCTTC.

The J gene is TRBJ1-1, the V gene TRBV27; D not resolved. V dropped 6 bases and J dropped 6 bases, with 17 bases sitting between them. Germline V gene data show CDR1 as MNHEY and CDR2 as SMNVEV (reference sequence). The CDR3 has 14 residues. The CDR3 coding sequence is TGTGCCAGCAGGTGGGCGGGAGGGTTTGCTGAAGCTTTCTTT. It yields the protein CASRWAGGFAEAFF.

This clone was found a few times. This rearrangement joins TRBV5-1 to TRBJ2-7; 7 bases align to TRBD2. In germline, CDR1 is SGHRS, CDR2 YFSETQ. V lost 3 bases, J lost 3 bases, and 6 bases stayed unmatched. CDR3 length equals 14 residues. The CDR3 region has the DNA TGCGCCAGCAGCTCTAGCGGATTAAACTACGAGCAGTACTTC. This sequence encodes CASSSSGLNYEQYF.

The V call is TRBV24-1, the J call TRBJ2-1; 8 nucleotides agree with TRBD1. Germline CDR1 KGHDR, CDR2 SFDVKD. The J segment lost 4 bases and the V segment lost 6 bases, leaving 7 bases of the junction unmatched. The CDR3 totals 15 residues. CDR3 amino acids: CATSIGQGGYNEQFF. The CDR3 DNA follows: TGTGCCACCAGTATAGGACAGGGCGGGTACAATGAGCAGTTCTTC.

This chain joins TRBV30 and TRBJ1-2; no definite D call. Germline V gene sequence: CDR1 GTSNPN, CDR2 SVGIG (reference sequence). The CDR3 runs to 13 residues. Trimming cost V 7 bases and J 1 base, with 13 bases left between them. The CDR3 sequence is CALMDFRNYGYTF. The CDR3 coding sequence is TGTGCCTTGATGGACTTCCGTAACTATGGCTACACCTTC.

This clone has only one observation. The CDR3 nucleotides read TGCAGTGCTAGCTCTTGGTACGAGCAGTACTTC. It encodes CSASSWYEQYF. The chain recombines TRBV20-1 with TRBJ2-7; D unclear. Trimming took off 3 bases at V and 4 bases at J, with 7 bases between the two ends. Germline V gene data show CDR1 as DFQATT and CDR2 as SNEGSKA (reference sequence). The CDR3 is 11 amino acids.

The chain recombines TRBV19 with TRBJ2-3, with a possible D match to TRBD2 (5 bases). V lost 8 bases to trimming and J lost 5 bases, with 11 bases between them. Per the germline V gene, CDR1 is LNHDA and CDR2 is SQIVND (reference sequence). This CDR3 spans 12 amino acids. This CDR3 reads CASGRSVDTQYF. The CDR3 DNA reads TGTGCCAGTGGCCGTAGCGTAGATACGCAGTATTTT.

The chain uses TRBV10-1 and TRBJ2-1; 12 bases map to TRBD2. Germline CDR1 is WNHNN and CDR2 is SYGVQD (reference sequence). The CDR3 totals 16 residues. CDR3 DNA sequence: TGCGACAACCTAGCGGGAGGGTGGACGAAGAGCAATGAGCAGTTCTTC. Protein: CDNLAGGWTKSNEQFF.

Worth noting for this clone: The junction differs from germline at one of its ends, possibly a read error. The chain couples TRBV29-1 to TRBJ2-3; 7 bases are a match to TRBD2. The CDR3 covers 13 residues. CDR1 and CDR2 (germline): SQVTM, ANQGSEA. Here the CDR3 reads CSAESGMGDTQYF. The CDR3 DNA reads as TGCAGCGCTGAAAGCGGGATGGGAGATACGCAGTATTTT.

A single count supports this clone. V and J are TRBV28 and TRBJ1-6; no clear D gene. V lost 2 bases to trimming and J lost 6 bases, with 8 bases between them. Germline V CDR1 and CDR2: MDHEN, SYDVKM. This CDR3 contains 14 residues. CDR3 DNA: TGTGCCAGCAGTTTAGGGCAGTTTAATTCACCCCTCCACTTT. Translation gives CASSLGQFNSPLHF.

The CDR3 nucleotides are TGTGCCAGCAAGGCAGACGAAGGAAACACCATATATTTT. Translating gives CASKADEGNTIYF. The chain combines TRBV2 with TRBJ1-3; D is undetermined. The V gene's germline CDR1 is SNHLY and CDR2 FYNNEI. Deletions cut 7 bases from V and 4 bases from J, with 11 bases between. There are 13 residues in the CDR3.